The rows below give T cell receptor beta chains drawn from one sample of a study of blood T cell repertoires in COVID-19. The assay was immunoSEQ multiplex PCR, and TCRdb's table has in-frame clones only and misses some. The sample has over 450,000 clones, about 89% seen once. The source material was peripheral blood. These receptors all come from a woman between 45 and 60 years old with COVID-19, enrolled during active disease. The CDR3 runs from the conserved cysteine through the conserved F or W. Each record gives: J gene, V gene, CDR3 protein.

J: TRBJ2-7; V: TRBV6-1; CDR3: CASSEARSREQYF
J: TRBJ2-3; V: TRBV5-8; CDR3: CASRVQGGSTDTQYF
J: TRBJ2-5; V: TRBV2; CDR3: CASGTGWGETQYF
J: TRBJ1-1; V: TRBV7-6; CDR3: CASSLGRSAEAFF
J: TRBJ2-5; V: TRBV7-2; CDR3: CASSLGMSGGTQYF
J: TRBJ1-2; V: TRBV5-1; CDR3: CASSLAAGFNYGYTF
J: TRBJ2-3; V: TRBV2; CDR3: CASSREVGSENTQYF
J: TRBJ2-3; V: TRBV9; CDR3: CASSVGIAADTQYF
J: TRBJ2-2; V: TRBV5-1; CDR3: CASNTPGGNTGELFF
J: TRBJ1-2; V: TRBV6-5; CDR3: CASSHYFEGVHGYTF
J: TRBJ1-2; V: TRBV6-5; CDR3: CASSRAGYDYTF
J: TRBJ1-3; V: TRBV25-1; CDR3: CASSSHSSGNTIYF
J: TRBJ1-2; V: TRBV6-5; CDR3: CASSPVGPGGYTF
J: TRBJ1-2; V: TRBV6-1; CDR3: CASSELSGSFDGYTF
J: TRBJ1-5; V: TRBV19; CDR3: CASNTPTGYQPQHF
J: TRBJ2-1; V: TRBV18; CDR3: CASSPGGSSGNEQFF
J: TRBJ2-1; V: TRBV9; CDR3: CASSPRGVSYNEQFF
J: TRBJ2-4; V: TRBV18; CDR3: CASSPETGLNIQYF
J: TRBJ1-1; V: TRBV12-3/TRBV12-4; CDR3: CASSSETAEAFF
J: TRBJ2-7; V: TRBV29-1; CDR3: CSVASRQGNEQYF
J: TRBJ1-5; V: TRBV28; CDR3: CASRTPGTAYQPQHF
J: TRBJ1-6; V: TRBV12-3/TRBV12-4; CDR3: CASSLARNSPLHF
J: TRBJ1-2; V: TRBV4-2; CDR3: CASSHRDRDYGYTF
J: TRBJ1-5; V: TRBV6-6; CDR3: CASRTNTQYQPQHF
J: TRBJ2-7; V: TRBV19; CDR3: CASSRDRGSYEQYF
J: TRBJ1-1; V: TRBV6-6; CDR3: CASSFSRDREAFF
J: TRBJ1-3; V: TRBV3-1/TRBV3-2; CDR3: CASSQDLQADSGNTIYF
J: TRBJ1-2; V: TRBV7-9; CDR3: CASSFVGAYGYTF
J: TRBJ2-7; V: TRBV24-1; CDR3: CATSPGRNYEQYF
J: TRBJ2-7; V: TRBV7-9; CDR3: CASSLSDSSYEQYF
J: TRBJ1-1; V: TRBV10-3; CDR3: CAISPREMGTEAFF
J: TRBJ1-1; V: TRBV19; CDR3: CASSKTGNTEAFF
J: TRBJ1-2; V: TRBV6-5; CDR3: CASSSSLGAGGYTF
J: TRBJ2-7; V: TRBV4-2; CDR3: CASSQETGGYEQYF
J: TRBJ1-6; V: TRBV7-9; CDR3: CASSPQGAENSPLHF
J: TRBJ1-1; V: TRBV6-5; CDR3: CASKILRGSERAFF
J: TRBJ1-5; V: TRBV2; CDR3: CASRGTRSNQPQHF
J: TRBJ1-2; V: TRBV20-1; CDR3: CSAYLYGYTF
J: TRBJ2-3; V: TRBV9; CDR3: CASSDTSGGAYTDTQYF
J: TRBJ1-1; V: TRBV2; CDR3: CASSDVQGTLAFF
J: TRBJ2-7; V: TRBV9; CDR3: CASSLTGTGGDEQYF
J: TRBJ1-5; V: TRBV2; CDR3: CASRTGQGGPQHF
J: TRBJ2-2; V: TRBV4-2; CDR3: CASSQEKPAGGPLCGGELFF
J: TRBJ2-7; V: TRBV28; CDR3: CASISEGQGMPEQYF
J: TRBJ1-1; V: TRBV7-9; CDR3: CASSSGSLSAFF
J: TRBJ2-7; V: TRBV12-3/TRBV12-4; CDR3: CASSSNYLQEYF
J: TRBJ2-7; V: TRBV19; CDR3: CASSISRDTYEQYF
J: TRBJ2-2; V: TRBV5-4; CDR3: CASSFQGGTGELFF